This TCR beta chain came from a study of T-cell reconstitution after alpha-beta-depleted transplantation in children. This sample's TCRbeta library carried unique molecular identifier barcodes. TCRdb used MiXCR to reprocess the PCR reads, holding one entry per CDR3 protein. The data hold around 580,000 distinct CDR3 sequences, with more than 20% observed a single time. The V end was cut by 7 bases, the J end by 6 bases, with 14 bases between. Per germline, CDR1 MDHEN and CDR2 SYDVKM. The CDR3 length is 13 residues. This clonotype has a count of ten or more. As yet, its antigen is unknown. Study-level points and caveats: One year post-transplant, T-cell counts and diversity were largely derived from T cells produced anew. Roughly two months post-transplant, alpha-beta T cells reportedly originated from several hundred graft clones that had expanded. Surviving recipient T cells and thymic progenitors produced the high day-60 TCRbeta diversity seen in some patients.

The V call is TRBV28, the J call TRBJ2-3; D may match TRBD1 or TRBD2 (5 bases each). This clonotype originated in a boy under two years old who had a stem cell transplant for acute myeloid leukemia, so the T cells may come from the graft donor. Specimen: PBMCs, mostly from graft donor cells, collected 360 days after TCRalphabeta/CD19-depleted stem cell transplant. In nucleotides, the CDR3 is TGTGCCAGCATGTGGCCCGGGACGGATACGCAGTATTTT. This codes for CASMWPGTDTQYF.